The 10 T cell receptor beta chains below all came from one sample that was sequenced in a study of PD-1 blockade in classical Hodgkin lymphoma. TCRdb's copy holds only in-frame clones and misses some; the assay was immunoSEQ multiplex PCR. In the table there are about 24,000 clones, 81% of which are singletons. With no exception, relapse followed autologous stem cell transplantation in all patients, and brentuximab vedotin exposure varied. Source: peripheral blood mononuclear cells (PBMCs), taken before the second cycle of nivolumab. Receptors originate from a human donor with classical Hodgkin lymphoma.

The rearrangement uses TRBV7-3 and TRBJ2-3; a possible D gene is TRBD2 (6 bases). With 0 bases removed from V and 2 bases from J, the gap between germline ends came to 9 bases. This CDR3 has 15 residues. Germline lookup yields CDR1 SGHTA and CDR2 FQGTGA. CDR3 amino acids: CASSLTRDSTDTQYF. In nucleotides, the CDR3 is TGTGCCAGCAGCTTAACTAGGGACTCCACAGATACGCAGTATTTT. Supplemented by reference TRBV7-3 and TRBJ2-3, the full variable domain reads GAGVSQTPSNKVTEKGKYVELRCDPISGHTALYWYRQSLGQGPEFLIYFQGTGAADDSGLPNDRFFAVRPEGSVSTLKIQRTERGDSAVYLCASSLTRDSTDTQYFGPGTRLTVL.

The genes are TRBV19 and TRBJ2-3; D ambiguous. Per germline, CDR1 LNHDA and CDR2 SQIVND (reference sequence). V was cut by 8 bases and J by 6 bases, with 15 bases left in between. The CDR3 is 13 residues long. CDR3 amino acids: CASSVEKGDTQYF. CDR3 in DNA: TGTGCCAGTTCCGTCGAGAAGGGCGATACGCAGTATTTT.

V usage is TRBV9 and J usage is TRBJ1-3; D not resolved. CDR3 length equals 16 residues. Trimming took off 0 bases at V and 0 bases at J, with 10 bases between the two ends. Germline CDR1 and CDR2: SGDLS and YYNGEE. The CDR3 DNA reads as TGTGCCAGCAGCGTAGGGGGAGCCCTCTCTGGAAACACCATATATTTT. It encodes CASSVGGALSGNTIYF.

The chain links TRBV5-8 to TRBJ1-4; 8 nucleotides line up with TRBD1. From germline, CDR1 is SGHTS and CDR2 YDEGEE. The CDR3 consists of 14 residues. Losses at the gene ends were 0 bases for V and 7 bases for J; bases not matched to a gene: 2. The chain's CDR3 is CASSLDRGSEKLFF. In DNA, the CDR3 is TGTGCCAGCAGCTTGGACAGGGGGAGTGAAAAACTGTTTTTT.

J is TRBJ1-3 and V is TRBV5-6; a weak D match, TRBD1 (5 bases). Germline CDR1 is SGHDT and CDR2 is YYEEEE. The CDR3 is 15 residues long. V dropped 3 bases and J dropped 11 bases, with 21 bases sitting between them. The CDR3 reads CASSSPDQGWSAIYF. CDR3 nucleotide sequence: TGTGCCAGCAGCTCGCCAGACCAGGGTTGGAGTGCCATATATTTT.

This clone has just one count. V is TRBV7-2 and J is TRBJ1-5; D is undetermined. V lost 5 bases and J 2 bases, leaving 10 bases between the germline ends. Germline CDR1 reads SGHTA; CDR2 reads FQGNSA. The CDR3 runs 14 residues. In nucleotides, the CDR3 is TGTGCCAGCAGCCAGATACCGCGCAATCAGCCCCAGCATTTT. This gives the protein CASSQIPRNQPQHF.

V usage is TRBV11-3 and J usage is TRBJ2-7, with 8 positions matching TRBD1. V shed 5 bases, J shed 4 bases, and the junction held 13 bases outside the gene matches. Germline V lookup: CDR1 SGHNT, CDR2 YENEEA. The CDR3 spans 16 residues. DNA for the CDR3: TGTGCCAGCAGCCCTAGGCTAGGACAGGGCAAATACGAGCAGTACTTC. Translating it yields CASSPRLGQGKYEQYF.

The chain combines TRBV7-9 with TRBJ2-3; 7 nucleotides match TRBD2. V lost 5 bases to trimming and J lost 4 bases; unmatched junction nucleotides: 18. Germline CDR1 is SEHNR and CDR2 is FQNEAQ (reference sequence). The CDR3 has 18 amino acids. The CDR3 reads CASSPLWAGESQPDTQYF. In DNA, the CDR3 is TGTGCCAGCAGCCCCCTTTGGGCGGGAGAGTCTCAGCCAGATACGCAGTATTTT.

The CDR3 DNA is TGTGCCAGTAGTGCTGACAGGGACACTGAAGCTTTCTTT. This codes for CASSADRDTEAFF. This chain links TRBV19 with TRBJ1-1, with 7 bases identical to TRBD1. The CDR3 length is 13 residues. Trimming cost V 5 bases and J 3 bases; bases outside gene matches: 3. Germline-derived CDR1 and CDR2 are LNHDA and SQIVND (reference sequence).

The chain has TRBV10-3 and TRBJ2-7, with unresolved D. Trimming shortened V by 10 bases and J by 6 bases, and 22 bases separated the two germline ends. Looked up from germline, CDR1 is ENHRY and CDR2 is SYGVKD. The CDR3 loop spans 14 amino acids. Here the CDR3 reads CATADQRSSAEQYF. The CDR3 DNA reads TGTGCCACCGCCGACCAACGGAGCTCCGCCGAGCAGTACTTC.